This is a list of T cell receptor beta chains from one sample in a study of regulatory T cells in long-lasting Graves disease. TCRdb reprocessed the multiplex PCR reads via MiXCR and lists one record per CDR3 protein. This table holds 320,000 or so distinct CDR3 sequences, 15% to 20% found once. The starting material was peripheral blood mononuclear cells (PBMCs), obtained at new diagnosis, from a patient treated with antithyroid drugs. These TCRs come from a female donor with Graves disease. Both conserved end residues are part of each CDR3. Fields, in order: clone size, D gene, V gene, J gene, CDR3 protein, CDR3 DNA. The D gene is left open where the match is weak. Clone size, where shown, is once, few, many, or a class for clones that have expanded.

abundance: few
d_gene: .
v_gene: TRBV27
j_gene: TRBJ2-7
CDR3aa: CASSSLTDSTYEQYF
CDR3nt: TGTGCCAGCAGTTCCCTGACAGATTCCACCTACGAGCAGTACTTC

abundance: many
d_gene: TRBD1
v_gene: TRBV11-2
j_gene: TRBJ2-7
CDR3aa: CASSFSTGEGNEQYF
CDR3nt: TGTGCCAGCAGCTTTAGCACAGGGGAAGGCAACGAGCAGTACTTC

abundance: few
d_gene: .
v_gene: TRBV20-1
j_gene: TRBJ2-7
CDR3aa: CSARDISYEQYF
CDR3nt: TGCAGTGCTAGAGATATAAGCTACGAGCAGTACTTC

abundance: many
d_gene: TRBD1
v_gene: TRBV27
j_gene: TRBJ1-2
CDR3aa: CASSLSTGNYGYTF
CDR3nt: TGTGCCAGCAGTTTATCGACAGGGAACTATGGCTACACCTTC

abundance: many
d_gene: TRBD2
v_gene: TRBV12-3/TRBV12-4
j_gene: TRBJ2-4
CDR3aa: CASSLAGGNIQYF
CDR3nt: TGTGCCAGCAGTTTGGCGGGAGGGAACATTCAGTACTTC

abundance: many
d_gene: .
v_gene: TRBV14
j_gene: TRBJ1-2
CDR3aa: CASSHSLAPDYGYTF
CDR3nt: TGTGCCAGCAGCCACAGCCTGGCCCCAGACTATGGCTACACCTTC

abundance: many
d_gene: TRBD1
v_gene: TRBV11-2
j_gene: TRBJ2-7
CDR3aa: CASSLMTGDSYEQYF
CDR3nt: TGTGCCAGCAGCTTAATGACAGGGGATTCCTACGAGCAGTACTTC

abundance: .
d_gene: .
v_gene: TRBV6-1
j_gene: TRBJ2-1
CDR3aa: CASNPRDSFGHEQSF
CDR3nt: TGTGCCAGCAACCCCCGGGACTCATTCGGACATGAGCAGTCCTTC

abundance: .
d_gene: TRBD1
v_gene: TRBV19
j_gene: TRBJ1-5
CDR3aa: CASSRGDRGSEPGNQPQHF
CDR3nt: TGTGCCAGTAGTAGAGGAGACAGGGGGTCCGAACCCGGGAATCAGCCCCAGCATTTT

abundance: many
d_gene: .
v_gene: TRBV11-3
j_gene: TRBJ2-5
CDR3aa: CASSLVADDQETQYF
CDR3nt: TGTGCCAGCAGCTTAGTAGCGGATGACCAAGAGACCCAGTACTTC

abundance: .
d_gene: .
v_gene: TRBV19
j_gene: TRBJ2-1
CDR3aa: CASSNGEKGYNEQFF
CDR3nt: TGTGCCAGTAGTAACGGGGAGAAGGGCTACAATGAGCAGTTCTTC

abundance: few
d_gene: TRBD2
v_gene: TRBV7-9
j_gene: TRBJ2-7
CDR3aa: CASSLITSGRKDF
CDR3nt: TGTGCCAGCAGCTTAATAACTAGCGGGAGAAAGGACTTC

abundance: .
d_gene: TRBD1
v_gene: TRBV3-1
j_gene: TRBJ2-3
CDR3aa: CASSPDRVTGAQYF
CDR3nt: TGTGCCAGCAGCCCAGACAGGGTCACAGGTGCGCAGTATTTT

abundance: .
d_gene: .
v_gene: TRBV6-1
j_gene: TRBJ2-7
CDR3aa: CAMERPYEQYF
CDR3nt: TGTGCCATGGAACGGCCGTACGAGCAGTACTTC

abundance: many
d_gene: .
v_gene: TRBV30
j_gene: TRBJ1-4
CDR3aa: CAWSDLRVLFF
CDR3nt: TGTGCCTGGAGTGATTTAAGGGTTCTGTTTTTT

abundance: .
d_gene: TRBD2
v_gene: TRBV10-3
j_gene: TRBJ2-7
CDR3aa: CAISDLGTSGRISYEQYF
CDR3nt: TGTGCCATCAGTGACCTAGGGACTAGCGGGAGGATCTCCTACGAGCAGTACTTC

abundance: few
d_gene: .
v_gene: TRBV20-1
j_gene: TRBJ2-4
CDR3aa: CSASVSSKNIQYF
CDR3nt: TGCAGTGCCTCAGTAAGCAGTAAAAACATTCAGTACTTC